A selection of T cell receptor beta chains follows, all from one sample in a study of OX40 agonist ivuxolimab in advanced cancers. Assay: immunoSEQ multiplex PCR; the TCRdb copy retains only in-frame clones and omits some. The table records 57,000 or so clones, less than 90% of them present only once. The sample was CD4+ or CD8+ T cells sorted from blood, taken in a trial of the OX40 agonist ivuxolimab. The source is an adult with an advanced solid tumor such as melanoma, head and neck, liver or kidney cancer. Both conserved end residues are part of each CDR3. The order of the fields is V gene, clone size, J gene, D gene, CDR3 DNA, CDR3 protein. D genes are given only for firm matches. Not all rows give a size; the values are once, few, many and, for expanded clones, a class.

TRBV9	NA	TRBJ1-1	NA	TGTGCCAGCAGCGTCCTCGTGGAGACTGGGACTGAAGCTTTCTTT	CASSVLVETGTEAFF
TRBV6-5	NA	TRBJ2-5	NA	TGTGCCAGCACTAGCGCCTCACGGGAGACCCAGTACTTC	CASTSASRETQYF
TRBV9	few	TRBJ2-1	NA	TGTGCCAGCAGCGTGGCGGGGAGGAATGAGCAGTTCTTC	CASSVAGRNEQFF
TRBV19	NA	TRBJ2-2	TRBD2	TGTGCCACCTATCAGTCGGCGGGAGGAGGAACCGGGGAGCTGTTTTTT	CATYQSAGGGTGELFF
TRBV5-4	NA	TRBJ1-1	NA	TGTGCCAGCAGTCACGACTGGAACACTGAAGCTTTCTTT	CASSHDWNTEAFF
TRBV14	NA	TRBJ2-1	NA	TGTGCCAGCGGACGAAGGGGGGGCGTCTACAATGAGCAGTTCTTC	CASGRRGGVYNEQFF
TRBV6-1	few	TRBJ1-4	NA	TGTGCCAGCAGTCAGCATGAAAAACTGTTTTTT	CASSQHEKLFF
TRBV10-2	NA	TRBJ1-4	NA	TGCGCCAGCAGTGCCCTAGGGCAGGGTTTTTTCGCTAATGAAAAACTGTTTTTT	CASSALGQGFFANEKLFF
TRBV28	medium-sized	TRBJ1-2	NA	TGTGCCAGCAGTTTGCAGGGTAGTCACTATGGCTACACCTTC	CASSLQGSHYGYTF
TRBV7-3	few	TRBJ2-1	NA	TGTGCCAGCAGCCCCGACAGAGACAATGAGCAGTTCTTC	CASSPDRDNEQFF
TRBV18	NA	TRBJ2-2	TRBD1	TGTGCCAGCTCACCATTAGGACAGGCCACCGGGGAGCTGTTTTTT	CASSPLGQATGELFF
TRBV15	NA	TRBJ1-2	NA	TGTGCCACCAGCACCAACCGGTTAGCTAACTATGGCTACACCTTC	CATSTNRLANYGYTF
TRBV27	NA	TRBJ2-7	TRBD1	TGTGCCAGCAGTCGACAGGGCACCGACGAGCAGTACTTC	CASSRQGTDEQYF
TRBV5-1	NA	TRBJ1-2	NA	TGCGCCAGCAGCTTGGAGGTAGGGTCGGGCTATGGCTACACCTTC	CASSLEVGSGYGYTF
TRBV2	NA	TRBJ1-2	NA	TGTGCCAGCCTCCGGGACACCCCTGGCTATGGCTACACCTTC	CASLRDTPGYGYTF
TRBV11-2	once	TRBJ1-2	NA	TGTGCCAGCAGCTTAGGTACGACGATCTATGGCTACACCTTC	CASSLGTTIYGYTF
TRBV5-4	NA	TRBJ1-1	TRBD1	TGTGCCAGCAGCTTGGGAAGGACAGGACTTGAAGCTTTCTTT	CASSLGRTGLEAFF
TRBV9	NA	TRBJ2-7	NA	TGTGCCAGCAGCCCCTCCGCAGGGCGAGCCTACGAGCAGTACTTC	CASSPSAGRAYEQYF
TRBV5-1	NA	TRBJ2-5	NA	TGCGCCAGCAGCTTGGCCTTAGGGGCAGGACAAGAGACCCAGTACTTC	CASSLALGAGQETQYF
TRBV6-5	NA	TRBJ1-4	TRBD1	TGTGCCAGCAGTAAGGACAGGGGGCGTGAAAAACTGTTTTTT	CASSKDRGREKLFF
TRBV7-9	few	TRBJ2-7	NA	TGTGCCAGCAGCCCCACGGACTGGGGGGACGAGCAGTACTTC	CASSPTDWGDEQYF
TRBV2	NA	TRBJ1-2	NA	TGTGCCAGCAGTGTGGATGAAAACTATGGCTACACCTTC	CASSVDENYGYTF
TRBV7-9	NA	TRBJ1-3	NA	TGTGCCAGCAGCTTAAAAGGAGGGAGTTACTCTGGAAACACCATATATTTT	CASSLKGGSYSGNTIYF
TRBV7-9	NA	TRBJ2-5	TRBD2	TGTGCCAGCAGTCAAGCGGGATGGGAGACCCAGTACTTC	CASSQAGWETQYF
TRBV19	NA	TRBJ2-1	NA	TGTGCCAGTAGGGGGCTAGCGAACAATGAGCAGTTCTTC	CASRGLANNEQFF
TRBV7-9	once	TRBJ2-7	NA	TGTGCCAGCAGCTTAGACCAGGGTTACGAGCAGTACTTC	CASSLDQGYEQYF